The source of this T cell receptor (beta chain) is a study of chemoradiotherapy in HPV16-positive cancers. Study background: A couple of HPV16-positive patients' cells yielded candidate HPV-specific clones and common motifs.

Regarding the study as a whole: Only a couple of HPV16-positive patients supplied the functional HPV-specificity definition. Better recurrence-free survival went with HPV-responsive T-cell expansion in HPV16-positive patients.

Over chemoradiotherapy, repertoires were sampled more than once. Clones were sequenced by immunoSEQ multiplex PCR, and TCRdb holds only the in-frame ones, with some missing. This table holds 13,000 or so clones, just under 70% found once. There are a few counts of this clone. As yet, its antigen is unknown. This specimen was taken from a patient who underwent chemoradiotherapy. The TCR comes from a human donor with HPV-associated anogenital cancer.

CDR3 DNA sequence: TGCGCCAGCAGCCCTACTATTCAGGCTTCTGGAAACACCATATATTTT. This translates into CASSPTIQASGNTIYF. The chain carries TRBV5-1 and TRBJ1-3; D is ambiguous. V was shortened by 4 bases and J by 1 base, with 15 bases between the two germline ends. The CDR3 loop spans 16 amino acids. CDR1 is SGHRS and CDR2 is YFSETQ in the germline V gene.